The rows below give T cell receptor beta chains drawn from one sample of a study of T cell repertoires in cytomegalovirus infection. The antigens for these receptors are not known. TCRdb re-derived calls from the reads in MiXCR, one entry per CDR3 protein. The sample has under 300,000 distinct CDR3 sequences, about 20% seen once. Sequenced here: cultured PBMCs, sampled from culture after CMV antigen stimulation. The origin of the receptors is a human donor in good health (CMV status not recorded). Some clones in this sample may be carry-over from other donors' samples. Both conserved end residues are trimmed from each CDR3. The D gene is left open where the match is weak. Some rows mark clone size as missing; the rest say once, few, many or name a class of expanded clone.

TRBV25-1	TRBD2	many	15	TRBJ2-2	ASSEFVLAGVTGELF
TRBV27	NA	NA	12	TRBJ1-1	ASSGQLSGTEAF
TRBV4-2	NA	NA	13	TRBJ1-3	ASSQVQDSGNTIY
TRBV12-3/TRBV12-4	NA	few	11	TRBJ2-7	ASSFSSYYEQY
TRBV7-2	TRBD1	NA	13	TRBJ2-1	ASSSSGTGFREQF
TRBV7-2	NA	many	12	TRBJ1-5	ASSTNGANQPQH
TRBV27	TRBD2	NA	17	TRBJ2-1	ASSLVGLASGFSYNEQF
TRBV7-2	TRBD2	many	14	TRBJ2-1	ASSLGGLAGEHEQF
TRBV12-3/TRBV12-4	NA	few	11	TRBJ1-2	ASSLTRLASYT
TRBV7-2	TRBD1	many	12	TRBJ2-7	ASSRRQGQDEQY
TRBV29-1	NA	few	10	TRBJ1-4	SVETPNEKLF
TRBV12-3/TRBV12-4	NA	NA	12	TRBJ2-5	ASSYDAFEETQY
TRBV7-2	TRBD2	many	13	TRBJ2-5	ASSLGWTSEETQY